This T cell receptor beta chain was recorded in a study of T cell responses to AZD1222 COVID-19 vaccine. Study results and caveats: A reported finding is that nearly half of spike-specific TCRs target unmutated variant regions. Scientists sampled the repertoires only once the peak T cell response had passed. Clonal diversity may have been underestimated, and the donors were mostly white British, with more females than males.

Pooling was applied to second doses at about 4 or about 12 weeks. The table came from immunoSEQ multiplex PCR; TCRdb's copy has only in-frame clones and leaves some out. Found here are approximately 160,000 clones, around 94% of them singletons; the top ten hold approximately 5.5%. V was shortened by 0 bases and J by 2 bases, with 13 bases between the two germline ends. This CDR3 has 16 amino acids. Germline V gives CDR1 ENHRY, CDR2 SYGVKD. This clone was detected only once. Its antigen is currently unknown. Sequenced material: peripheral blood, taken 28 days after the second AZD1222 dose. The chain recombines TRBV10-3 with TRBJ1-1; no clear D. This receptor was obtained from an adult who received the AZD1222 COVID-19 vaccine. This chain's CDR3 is CAISESSAGRNTEAFF. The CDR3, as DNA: TGTGCCATCAGTGAGTCTTCGGCCGGGAGAAACACTGAAGCTTTCTTT.